A selection of T cell receptor beta chains follows, all from one sample in a study of cytomegalovirus exposure and HLA in healthy donors. This table comes from immunoSEQ multiplex PCR, and its TCRdb copy is limited to in-frame clones, with some not included. The sample carries tens of thousands of clones, roughly 70% recorded once. Sequencing was done on a sample of PBMCs. These receptor sequences come from a woman in her forties in good health and CMV-seropositive. The CDR3 runs from the conserved cysteine through the conserved F or W. A D gene is named only where the DNA matches it firmly. Only some rows state a clone size, as once, few, many or a class for expanded clones.

CDR3 DNA	CDR3 protein	clone size	CDR3 length	V gene	J gene	D gene
TGTGCCAGCAGCCTGTACGGGGATACGCAGTATTTT	CASSLYGDTQYF	NA	12	TRBV2	TRBJ2-3	NA
TGTGCCATCAGTTCGACTAGCGGGGGATCAGATACGCAGTATTTT	CAISSTSGGSDTQYF	NA	15	TRBV10-3	TRBJ2-3	TRBD2
TGTGCCAGCAGAGGACGAGCGGGGTACACAGATACGCAGTATTTT	CASRGRAGYTDTQYF	NA	15	TRBV2	TRBJ2-3	TRBD2
TGCGCCAGCAGCTTGGGACAAACGAACACTGAAGCTTTCTTT	CASSLGQTNTEAFF	NA	14	TRBV5-1	TRBJ1-1	NA
TGCGCCAGCAGCTTAGGCAGGGATGAGCAGTTCTTC	CASSLGRDEQFF	NA	12	TRBV5-1	TRBJ2-1	NA
TGTGCCAGCAGTTACGGGACAGTGTATTCACCCCTCCACTTT	CASSYGTVYSPLHF	NA	14	TRBV6-5	TRBJ1-6	TRBD1
TGCGCCAGCAGCTTGGACGGGGGGGGGTATGGCTACACCTTC	CASSLDGGGYGYTF	NA	14	TRBV5-1	TRBJ1-2	NA
TGCGCCAGCAGCTCCAATCCGAGAGTCACCTACGAGCAGTACTTC	CASSSNPRVTYEQYF	NA	15	TRBV5-1	TRBJ2-7	NA
TGTGCCAGCAGCGTCGAGTCTTCCACTGAAGCTTTCTTT	CASSVESSTEAFF	once	13	TRBV9	TRBJ1-1	NA
TGTGCCAGTACGGAGGGCCGGCTCACCGGGGAGCTGTTTTTT	CASTEGRLTGELFF	NA	14	TRBV19	TRBJ2-2	NA
TGTGCCAGCAGTGAAGGCAGGGCTGGGGCCAACGTCCTGACTTTC	CASSEGRAGANVLTF	NA	15	TRBV2	TRBJ2-6	NA
TGTGCCTGGAGCGGACAGGGAAGTGCGCACGAGCAGTACTTC	CAWSGQGSAHEQYF	NA	14	TRBV30	TRBJ2-7	TRBD1
TGCGCCAGCAGCCCCTTGAGCGGGGGTCAAGAGACCCAGTACTTC	CASSPLSGGQETQYF	NA	15	TRBV5-1	TRBJ2-5	TRBD2
TGTGCCAGCAGCTCCCGGACTAGCGGGGGCCGAACCCAGTACTTC	CASSSRTSGGRTQYF	NA	15	TRBV7-6	TRBJ2-5	TRBD2
TGCGCCAGCAGCCGAGGACACGGGGCGGGAAGCACAGATACGCAGTATTTT	CASSRGHGAGSTDTQYF	NA	17	TRBV4-1	TRBJ2-3	NA
TGTGCCAGCAGTACAAGTACGACGCTACTAAGCGAGCAGTACTTC	CASSTSTTLLSEQYF	few	15	TRBV28	TRBJ2-7	NA
TGTGCCAGCAGTGAAGCTGTGACAGGGCTCTCCTACGAGCAGTACTTC	CASSEAVTGLSYEQYF	medium-sized	16	TRBV6-1	TRBJ2-7	TRBD1
TGTGCCAGCTCACCGGCGACTATGAAGTACGAGCAGTACTTC	CASSPATMKYEQYF	NA	14	TRBV18	TRBJ2-7	NA
TGTGCCAGCAGCTTTTGGGAGGGGAACTATGGCTACACCTTC	CASSFWEGNYGYTF	many	14	TRBV5-6	TRBJ1-2	NA
TGTGCCAGCAGCCAAGCTCTCGTGGGCTTCAATGAGCAGTTCTTC	CASSQALVGFNEQFF	NA	15	TRBV14	TRBJ2-1	NA
TGTGCCACCTCTAGCGGGGGGGCTCAGACCCAGTACTTC	CATSSGGAQTQYF	NA	13	TRBV2	TRBJ2-5	TRBD2
TGTGCCAGCGGGGGGAGGGAGACCCAGTACTTC	CASGGRETQYF	NA	11	TRBV7-7	TRBJ2-5	NA
TGTGCCAGCAGCCCCCGGACAGGGGGCGCGTCTGAAAAACTGTTTTTT	CASSPRTGGASEKLFF	NA	16	TRBV7-2	TRBJ1-4	TRBD1
TGTGCCAGCAGCATGGGGAGAGGCCTGCACTACACCTTC	CASSMGRGLHYTF	NA	13	TRBV27	TRBJ1-2	NA